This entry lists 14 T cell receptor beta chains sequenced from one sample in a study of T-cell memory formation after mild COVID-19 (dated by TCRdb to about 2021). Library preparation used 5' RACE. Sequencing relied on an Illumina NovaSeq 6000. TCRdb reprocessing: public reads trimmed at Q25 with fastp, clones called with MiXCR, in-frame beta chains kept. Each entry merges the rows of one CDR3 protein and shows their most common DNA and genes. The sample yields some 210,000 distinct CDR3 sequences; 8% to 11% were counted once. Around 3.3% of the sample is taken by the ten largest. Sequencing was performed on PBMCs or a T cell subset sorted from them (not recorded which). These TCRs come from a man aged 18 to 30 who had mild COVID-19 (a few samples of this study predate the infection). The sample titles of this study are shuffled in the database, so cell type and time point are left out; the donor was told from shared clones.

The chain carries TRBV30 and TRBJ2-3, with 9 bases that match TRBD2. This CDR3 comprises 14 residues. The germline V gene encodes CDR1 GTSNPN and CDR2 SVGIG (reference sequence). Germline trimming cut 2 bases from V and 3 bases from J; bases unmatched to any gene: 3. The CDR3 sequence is CAWSPGLATDTQYF. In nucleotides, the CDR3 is TGTGCCTGGAGTCCGGGACTAGCAACAGATACGCAGTATTTT.

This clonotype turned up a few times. The CDR3 region has the DNA TGTGCCAGCAACCACAGGAGGTCCGGGACCTGTCGCTACGAGCAGTACGTC. Its protein is CASNHRRSGTCRYEQYV. V is TRBV4-2 and J is TRBJ2-7; D tentatively reads TRBD1 or TRBD2 (5 bases each). V was trimmed by 7 bases and J by 3 bases, leaving 25 bases between them. Germline V gene sequence: CDR1 LGHNA, CDR2 YNFKEQ. The CDR3 is 17 amino acids.

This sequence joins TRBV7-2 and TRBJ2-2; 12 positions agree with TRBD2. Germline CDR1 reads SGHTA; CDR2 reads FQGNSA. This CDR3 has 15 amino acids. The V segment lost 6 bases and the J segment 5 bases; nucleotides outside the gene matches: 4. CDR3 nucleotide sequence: TGTGCCAGCAGGCCAACTAGCGGGGGGACCGGGGAGCTGTTTTTT. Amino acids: CASRPTSGGTGELFF.

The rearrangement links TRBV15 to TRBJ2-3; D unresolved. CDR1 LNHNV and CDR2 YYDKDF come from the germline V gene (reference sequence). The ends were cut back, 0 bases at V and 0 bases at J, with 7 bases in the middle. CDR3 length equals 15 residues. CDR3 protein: CATSRDGISTDTQYF. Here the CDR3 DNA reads TGTGCCACCAGCAGAGACGGTATTAGCACAGATACGCAGTATTTT. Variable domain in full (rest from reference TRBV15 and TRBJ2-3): DAMVIQNPRYQVTQFGKPVTLSCSQTLNHNVMYWYQQKSSQAPKLLFHYYDKDFNNEADTPDNFQSRRPNTSFCFLDIRSPGLGDTAMYLCATSRDGISTDTQYFGPGTRLTVL.

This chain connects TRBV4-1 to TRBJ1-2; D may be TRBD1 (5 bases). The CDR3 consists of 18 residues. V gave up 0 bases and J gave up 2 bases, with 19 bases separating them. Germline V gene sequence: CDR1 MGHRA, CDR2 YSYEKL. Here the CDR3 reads CASSQEVATYRINYGYTF. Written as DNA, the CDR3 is TGCGCCAGCAGCCAAGAGGTGGCAACATACAGGATCAACTATGGCTACACCTTC.

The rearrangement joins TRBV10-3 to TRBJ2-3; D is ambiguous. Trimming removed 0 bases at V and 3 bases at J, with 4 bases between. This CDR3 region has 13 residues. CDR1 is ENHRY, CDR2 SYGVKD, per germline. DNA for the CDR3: TGTGCCATCAGTGAGTCAGGGACAGATACGCAGTATTTT. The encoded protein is CAISESGTDTQYF.

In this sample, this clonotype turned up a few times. In DNA form, the CDR3 reads TGTGCCAGCTCCCAAGGACCTAACACAGATACGCAGTATTTT. Residues: CASSQGPNTDTQYF. The chain employs TRBV18 and TRBJ2-3; D is unclear. The V gene lost 6 bases and the J gene lost 2 bases, with 12 bases spanning the gap. Looked up from germline, CDR1 is KGHSH and CDR2 is LQKENI. The CDR3 has 14 amino acids.

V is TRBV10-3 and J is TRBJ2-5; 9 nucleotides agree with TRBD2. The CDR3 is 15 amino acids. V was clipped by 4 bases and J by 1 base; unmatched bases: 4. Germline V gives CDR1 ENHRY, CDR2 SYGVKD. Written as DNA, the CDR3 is TGTGCCATCAGTGGCCTAGCGGGGACCCAAGAGACCCAGTACTTC. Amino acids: CAISGLAGTQETQYF.

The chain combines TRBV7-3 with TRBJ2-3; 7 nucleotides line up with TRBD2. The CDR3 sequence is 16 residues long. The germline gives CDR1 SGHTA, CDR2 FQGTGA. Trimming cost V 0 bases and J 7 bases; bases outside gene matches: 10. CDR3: CASSLTYSGLLNTQYF. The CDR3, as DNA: TGTGCCAGCAGCTTAACCTATAGCGGGCTCCTAAATACGCAGTATTTT.

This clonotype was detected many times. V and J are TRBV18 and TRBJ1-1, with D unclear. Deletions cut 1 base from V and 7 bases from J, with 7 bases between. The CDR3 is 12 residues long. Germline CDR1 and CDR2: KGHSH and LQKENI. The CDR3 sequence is CASSPQEDEAFF. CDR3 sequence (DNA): TGTGCCAGCTCACCACAGGAGGATGAAGCTTTCTTT. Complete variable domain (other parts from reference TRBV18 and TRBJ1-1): NAGVMQNPRHLVRRRGQEARLRCSPMKGHSHVYWYRQLPEEGLKFMVYLQKENIIDESGMPKERFSAEFPKEGPSILRIQQVVRGDSAAYFCASSPQEDEAFFGQGTRLTVV.

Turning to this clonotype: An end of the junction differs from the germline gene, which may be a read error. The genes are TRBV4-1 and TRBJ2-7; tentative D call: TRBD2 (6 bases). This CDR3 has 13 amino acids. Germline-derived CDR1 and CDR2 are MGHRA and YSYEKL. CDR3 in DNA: TGCGCCAGCAGCCATAGTCGGCGGGATCCCAAGCACTTC. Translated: CASSHSRRDPKHF.

The CDR3 is CASSRGTSDSPLHF. The DNA of the CDR3 is TGTGCCAGCTCACGGGGGACATCGGATTCACCCCTCCACTTT. The genes are TRBV18 and TRBJ1-6; the D gene is possibly TRBD1 (6 bases). This CDR3 comprises 14 residues. The V gene's germline CDR1 is KGHSH and CDR2 LQKENI. The V and J ends lost 4 bases and 8 bases respectively, with 12 bases between them.

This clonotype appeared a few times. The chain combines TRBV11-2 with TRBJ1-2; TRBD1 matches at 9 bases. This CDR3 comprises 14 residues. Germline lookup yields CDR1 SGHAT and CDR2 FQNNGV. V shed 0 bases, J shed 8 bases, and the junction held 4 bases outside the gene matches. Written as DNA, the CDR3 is TGTGCCAGCAGCTTAGATCGAACAGGGGGCGGCTACACCTTC. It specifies CASSLDRTGGGYTF. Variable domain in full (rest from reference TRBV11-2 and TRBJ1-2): EAGVAQSPRYKIIEKRQSVAFWCNPISGHATLYWYQQILGQGPKLLIQFQNNGVVDDSQLPKDRFSAERLKGVDSTLKIQPAKLEDSAVYLCASSLDRTGGGYTFGSGTRLTVV.

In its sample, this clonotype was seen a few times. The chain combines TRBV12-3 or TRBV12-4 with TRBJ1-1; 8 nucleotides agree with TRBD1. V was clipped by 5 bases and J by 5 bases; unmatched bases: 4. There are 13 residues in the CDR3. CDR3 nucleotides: TGTGCCAGCAGTCGGACAGGGTATACTGAAGCTTTCTTT. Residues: CASSRTGYTEAFF.